Presented here are 17 T cell receptor beta chains from one specimen sequenced in a study of blood T cell repertoires in COVID-19. Assay: immunoSEQ multiplex PCR; the TCRdb copy retains only in-frame clones and omits some. The table shows about 140,000 clones, with about nine tenths occurring only once. The sequenced sample was peripheral blood. Source of these receptors: an elderly woman with acute or convalescent COVID-19.

As concerns this clone: The final CDR3 position lacks the conserved phenylalanine or tryptophan, pointing to a likely read error. The DNA is omitted, as the CDR3 cannot be located on it reliably, and the CDR3 follows TCRdb's listing. V is TRBV5-6 and J is TRBJ1-2. The germline V gene has CDR1 SGHDT and CDR2 YYEEEE. The CDR3 adds up to 9 amino acids, both ends counted. The CDR3 reads CASSLKRSL.

This clone occurred a few times. The chain carries TRBV7-2 and TRBJ2-1; no clear D. CDR3 size: 15 residues. Germline CDR1 reads SGHTA; CDR2 reads FQGNSA. The germline V and J ends were trimmed by 2 bases and 4 bases, with 12 bases remaining between them. CDR3 loop: CASSLYRVGYNEQFF. The DNA of the CDR3 is TGTGCCAGCAGCTTATATCGAGTTGGTTACAATGAGCAGTTCTTC.

This chain joins TRBV12-3 or TRBV12-4 and TRBJ1-1; a weak D match, TRBD1 (6 bases). Trimming stripped 6 bases from V and 11 bases from J, with 16 bases between. This CDR3 spans 12 amino acids. This CDR3 is CASRPGTSVAFF. DNA of the CDR3: TGTGCCAGCAGACCCGGGACATCCGTTGCTTTCTTT.

The V gene is TRBV27, the J gene TRBJ2-3; TRBD2 matches at 14 bases. The germline gives CDR1 MNHEY, CDR2 SMNVEV (reference sequence). Trimming cost V 1 base and J 5 bases; bases outside gene matches: 14. The CDR3 consists of 20 residues. In DNA, the CDR3 is TGTGCCAGCAGTTTATTCCCCCACAGTCCCGGGACTAGCGGGGGAGATACGCAGTATTTT. Amino acid sequence: CASSLFPHSPGTSGGDTQYF.

This clone was seen a single time. The chain combines TRBV6-5 with TRBJ1-2, with D tentatively TRBD1 (6 bases). The V and J ends lost 2 bases and 6 bases respectively, with 13 bases between them. The CDR3 length is 14 residues. Germline V lookup: CDR1 MNHEY, CDR2 SVGAGI. The CDR3 region has the DNA TGTGCCAGCAGTTACGCCAGCAGGGGCAATGGCTACACCTTC. Translation: CASSYASRGNGYTF.

This clone was counted a few times. The chain uses TRBV5-1 and TRBJ2-6; 7 bases fit TRBD1. This CDR3 comprises 19 residues. Germline V lookup: CDR1 SGHRS, CDR2 YFSETQ. V was clipped by 4 bases and J by 4 bases; unmatched bases: 17. In DNA, the CDR3 is TGCGCCAGCAGCAAGGACAGGCTAGGTATTTGGTCCGGGGCCAACGTCCTGACTTTC. This sequence encodes CASSKDRLGIWSGANVLTF.

The CDR3 is CASKSTGYEQYF. In DNA form, the CDR3 reads TGTGCCAGCAAGAGCACAGGCTACGAGCAGTACTTC. This chain joins TRBV2 and TRBJ2-7; D may be TRBD1 (5 bases). This CDR3 region has 12 residues. The V end lost 7 bases, the J end lost 3 bases, and 10 bases lay between the germline ends. From germline, CDR1 is SNHLY and CDR2 FYNNEI.

This chain links TRBV5-4 with TRBJ2-5; D is unresolved. Trimming removed 0 bases at V and 3 bases at J, with 9 bases between. CDR3 length equals 14 residues. Germline V CDR1 and CDR2: SGHNT, YYREEE (reference sequence). CDR3: CASSLGQEKETQYF. The CDR3 coding sequence is TGTGCCAGCAGCTTGGGACAAGAGAAAGAGACCCAGTACTTC.

The chain carries TRBV6-5 and TRBJ1-3; no reliable D call. V was pared by 5 bases and J by 0 bases, with 11 bases between. The CDR3 runs to 15 residues. Looked up from germline, CDR1 is MNHEY and CDR2 is SVGAGI. The CDR3 DNA is TGTGCCAGCAGTAGTGTACAGAACTCTGGAAACACCATATATTTT. This codes for CASSSVQNSGNTIYF.

The chain is built from TRBV5-4 and TRBJ1-2, with 10 bases fitting TRBD1. V shed 4 bases and J 5 bases; nucleotides not matched to a gene: 8. CDR3 size: 15 residues. Germline V gene lookup returns CDR1 SGHNT and CDR2 YYREEE (reference sequence). CDR3 region: CASSVADRGLYGYTF. CDR3 bases: TGTGCCAGCAGCGTGGCGGACAGGGGGTTATATGGCTACACCTTC.

The chain has TRBV5-1 and TRBJ2-7; 9 bases match TRBD1. Germline CDR1 and CDR2: SGHRS and YFSETQ. The junction had 7 bases not matched to a gene; V was cut back by 4 bases and J by 5 bases. This CDR3 is 14 amino acids long. The DNA of the CDR3 is TGCGCCAGCAGCACCCGGACAGGGGTCGACGAGCAGTACTTC. Its protein product is CASSTRTGVDEQYF.

Here the CDR3 DNA reads TGCGCCAGCAGCTACGACAGCACCACAGATACGCAGTATTTT. Residues: CASSYDSTTDTQYF. The V call is TRBV5-1, the J call TRBJ2-3; possible D gene TRBD1, 5 bases. CDR1 is SGHRS and CDR2 is YFSETQ in the germline V gene. The CDR3 covers 14 residues. The V end lost 3 bases, the J end lost 2 bases, and 10 bases lay between the germline ends.

The chain employs TRBV28 and TRBJ2-1; TRBD2 matches 12 bases. The CDR3 has 15 amino acids. Looked up from germline, CDR1 is MDHEN and CDR2 is SYDVKM. Losses at the gene ends were 6 bases for V and 5 bases for J; bases not matched to a gene: 5. CDR3 coding DNA: TGTGCCAGCAGCCAACTAGCGGGGGGTCACAATGAGCAGTTCTTC. This gives the protein CASSQLAGGHNEQFF.

This chain joins TRBV18 and TRBJ1-3, with 7 bases matching TRBD1. CDR3 size: 14 residues. The J segment lost 7 bases and the V segment lost 0 bases, leaving 3 bases of the junction unmatched. Per the germline V gene, CDR1 is KGHSH and CDR2 is LQKENI. CDR3 DNA: TGTGCCAGCTCACCACCGAGGACAGGCAACACCATATATTTT. Protein: CASSPPRTGNTIYF.

This clone showed up just once. The rearrangement joins TRBV7-2 to TRBJ1-2; D is ambiguous. The CDR3 spans 12 residues. The V gene lost 5 bases and the J gene lost 8 bases, with 12 bases spanning the gap. Looked up from germline, CDR1 is SGHTA and CDR2 is FQGNSA. CDR3: CASSLPHSGYTF. The CDR3 coding sequence is TGTGCCAGCAGCCTCCCACATAGCGGCTACACCTTC.

This clone is a singleton in its sample. The V and J genes are TRBV2 and TRBJ1-2, with D possibly matching TRBD1 (5 bases). V lost 6 bases to trimming and J lost 4 bases, with 12 bases between them. This CDR3 contains 13 residues. CDR1 SNHLY and CDR2 FYNNEI come from the germline V gene. Here the CDR3 reads CASSGRGSYGYTF. CDR3 nucleotide sequence: TGTGCCAGCAGCGGAAGGGGAAGCTATGGCTACACCTTC. The whole variable domain, remainder taken from reference TRBV2 and TRBJ1-2, is EPEVTQTPSHQVTQMGQEVILRCVPISNHLYFYWYRQILGQKVEFLVSFYNNEISEKSEIFDDQFSVERPDGSNFTLKIRSTKLEDSAMYFCASSGRGSYGYTFGSGTRLTVV.

This clone was picked up a small number of times. This chain links TRBV2 with TRBJ2-1, with 12 bases matching TRBD2. The CDR3 sequence is 15 residues long. J gave up 8 bases and V 7 bases, and 9 bases lay outside the gene matches. Germline CDR1 reads SNHLY; CDR2 reads FYNNEI. The CDR3 DNA sequence: TGTGCCAGCACCCCAAGGACTAGCGGGGAGGATGAGCAGTTCTTC. Residues: CASTPRTSGEDEQFF.